This T cell receptor beta chain was observed in a study of blood T cell repertoires in COVID-19. Overall study context: The origin of the acute and convalescent COVID-19 samples was the United States, Italy and Spain. In each case, the material was cDNA or gDNA derived from T cells, B-cell-depleted T cells, or PBMCs.

V lost 1 base, J lost 2 bases, and 8 bases lay in between. The CDR3 has 14 amino acids. Germline assignment: CDR1 SEHNR and CDR2 FQNEAQ (reference sequence). Per the authors' pipeline: Estimates of nucleated cell counts were drawn from the amplification of reference gene primers. TCRdb's copy holds only in-frame clones and misses some; the assay was immunoSEQ multiplex PCR. V and J calls and clone size are those listed in that table; D and trimming were worked out from the DNA. This table holds more than 70,000 clones, 80% found once. The table lists this clone with a few counts. What was sequenced was peripheral blood. The J gene is TRBJ1-1, the V gene TRBV7-9, with D unclear. This receptor was obtained from a woman in her seventies with acute or convalescent COVID-19. Here the CDR3 DNA reads TGTGCCAGCAGCTTAGGGCAGATTAACACTGAAGCTTTCTTT. Amino acid sequence: CASSLGQINTEAFF.